Reported below is one T cell receptor beta chain. The data stem from a study of shared clonotypes between healthy human individuals. Study-level information: Used for every donor were three CD4 naive, three CD4 memory, two CD8 naive and one CD8 memory plate.

The CDR3 has 17 amino acids. V was clipped by 4 bases and J by 2 bases; unmatched bases: 9. Per the germline V gene, CDR1 is MGHRA and CDR2 is YSYEKL. The DNA input per sorted-subset replicate PCR was 150 to 200 ng, corresponding to tens of thousands of T cell genomes. The repertoire was sequenced with immunoSEQ multiplex PCR; TCRdb's copy has only in-frame clones and lacks some. The sample lists about 1 million clones; approximately 72% were seen once. The specimen was memory CD4+ T cells sorted from blood. Noted subset: CD45RA-negative fraction. This TCR was sampled from a man between 18 and 35 years old in good health. J is TRBJ2-5 and V is TRBV4-1, with 11 positions matching TRBD2. The CDR3 region is CASSRLLAGVVQETQYF. CDR3 in DNA: TGCGCCAGCAGCCGCTTACTAGCGGGGGTCGTTCAAGAGACCCAGTACTTC.